The 28 T cell receptor beta chains reported below all come from one sample, sequenced in a study of cytomegalovirus exposure and HLA in healthy donors. The PCR made use of 60 Vbeta and 13 Jbeta primers. Generated by immunoSEQ multiplex PCR, the TCRdb table keeps only in-frame clones and is missing some. The repertoire holds roughly 150,000 clones, with over 75% as singletons. The sequencing sample was made of PBMCs. These receptors were taken from a male donor in good health and CMV-seronegative.

This chain joins TRBV30 and TRBJ2-5; 9 nucleotides line up with TRBD2. Per the germline V gene, CDR1 is GTSNPN and CDR2 is SVGIG (reference sequence). CDR3 length: 16 residues. The ends lost 1 base at V and 4 bases at J; junction bases unmatched: 10. CDR3 amino acids: CAWSESGGYGAETQYF. The CDR3 nucleotides read TGTGCCTGGAGTGAGAGCGGGGGGTACGGCGCAGAGACCCAGTACTTC.

This clone is medium-sized in the sample. The V call is TRBV10-1, the J call TRBJ2-3, with 13 positions matching TRBD2. This CDR3 is 17 amino acids long. In germline, CDR1 is WNHNN, CDR2 SYGVQD (reference sequence). The V segment lost 4 bases and the J segment 3 bases; nucleotides outside the gene matches: 7. DNA of the CDR3: TGCGCCAGCAGTGGATCGACTAGCGGGGGGCGAACAGATACGCAGTATTTT. Translated: CASSGSTSGGRTDTQYF.

The V call is TRBV27, the J call TRBJ1-4, with D possibly TRBD1 on 6 matching bases. The V gene's germline CDR1 is MNHEY and CDR2 SMNVEV (reference sequence). The V and J ends lost 6 bases and 8 bases respectively, with 13 bases between them. This CDR3 region has 13 residues. The CDR3 DNA is TGTGCCAGCAGGTGGGGGCCAGGGGAAAAACTGTTTTTT. It yields the protein CASRWGPGEKLFF.

The rearrangement uses TRBV19 and TRBJ2-6, with TRBD1 matching over 8 bases. From germline, CDR1 is LNHDA and CDR2 SQIVND (reference sequence). The CDR3 spans 16 residues. After removal of 4 bases from V and 2 bases from J, the junction contained 4 bases not matched to a gene. The CDR3 loop is CASSKPGQAGANVLTF. DNA of the CDR3: TGTGCCAGTAGTAAACCGGGACAGGCTGGGGCCAACGTCCTGACTTTC. The complete variable domain, with remaining parts taken from reference TRBV19 and TRBJ2-6, reads DGGITQSPKYLFRKEGQNVTLSCEQNLNHDAMYWYRQDPGQGLRLIYYSQIVNDFQKGDIAEGYSVSREKKESFPLTVTSAQKNPTAFYLCASSKPGQAGANVLTFGAGSRLTVL.

The genes are TRBV30 and TRBJ1-5, with 8 bases that match TRBD1. V was pared by 4 bases and J by 5 bases, with 10 bases of the junction left unmatched. Germline CDR1 is GTSNPN and CDR2 is SVGIG (reference sequence). The CDR3 has 15 amino acids. The CDR3 is CAWIQQGVQDQPQHF. The CDR3, as DNA: TGTGCCTGGATTCAACAGGGGGTTCAGGATCAGCCCCAGCATTTT. Drawing the rest from reference TRBV30 and TRBJ1-5, the complete variable domain is SQTIHQWPATLVQPVGSPLSLECTVEGTSNPNLYWYRQAAGRGLQLLFYSVGIGQISSEVPQNLSASRPQDRQFILSSKKLLLSDSGFYLCAWIQQGVQDQPQHFGDGTRLSIL.

Comment on this clone: Other DNA sequences of this sample code for an identical CDR3. The chain uses TRBV11-2 and TRBJ1-6; 8 bases align to TRBD1. The trim removed 5 bases at V and 6 bases at J, leaving 6 bases unmatched. CDR3 length: 15 residues. Germline V CDR1 and CDR2: SGHAT, FQNNGV. The CDR3: CASSLRQGFNSPLHF. CDR3 sequence (DNA): TGTGCCAGCAGCCTGAGACAGGGGTTTAATTCACCCCTCCACTTT.

This sequence joins TRBV7-2 and TRBJ2-7, with 7 bases fitting TRBD2. The J segment lost 0 bases and the V segment lost 7 bases, leaving 9 bases of the junction unmatched. Germline assignment: CDR1 SGHTA and CDR2 FQGNSA. This CDR3 is 15 amino acids long. The CDR3 protein is CASTPSGVPSYEQYF. The CDR3 nucleotides read TGTGCCAGCACCCCGAGCGGGGTCCCCTCCTACGAGCAGTACTTC.

With regard to this clone: Germline and junction disagree at one end, which may indicate a read error. The rearrangement joins TRBV7-6 to TRBJ2-6; D is possibly TRBD2 (5 bases). The CDR3 extends over 11 amino acids. Germline lookup yields CDR1 SGHVS and CDR2 FNYEAQ. The CDR3 DNA sequence: TGTGCCAGCAGCTTAGCAGCGGATTGGGCTTTC. As protein: CASSLAADWAF.

The chain uses TRBV5-1 and TRBJ1-1, with D possibly TRBD1 on 6 matching bases. This CDR3 region has 13 residues. V dropped 4 bases and J dropped 7 bases, with 14 bases sitting between them. The germline gives CDR1 SGHRS, CDR2 YFSETQ. CDR3 sequence (DNA): TGCGCCAGCAGCCAAGGACAGAATGGTGAAGCTTTCTTT. Its protein is CASSQGQNGEAFF. Complete variable domain (other parts from reference TRBV5-1 and TRBJ1-1): KAGVTQTPRYLIKTRGQQVTLSCSPISGHRSVSWYQQTPGQGLQFLFEYFSETQRNKGNFPGRFSGRQFSNSRSEMNVSTLELGDSALYLCASSQGQNGEAFFGQGTRLTVV.

The CDR3 sequence: CASSSGLADRTDTQYF. CDR3 in DNA: TGCGCCAGCAGCTCCGGACTAGCGGACCGCACAGATACGCAGTATTTT. This chain connects TRBV4-3 to TRBJ2-3, with 10 bases matching TRBD2. The CDR3 runs to 16 residues. V dropped 5 bases and J dropped 1; count of bases not matched to a gene: 6. The germline V gene has CDR1 LGHNA and CDR2 YSLEER.

The chain joins TRBV6-6 to TRBJ2-3; TRBD2 agrees at 9 bases. Trimming took 5 bases from V and 2 from J; bases not matched to a gene: 2. This CDR3 spans 14 amino acids. From germline, CDR1 is MNHNY and CDR2 SVGAGI (reference sequence). For the CDR3, the DNA is TGTGCCAGCAGTCGCGGGGGGGACACAGATACGCAGTATTTT. Encoded protein: CASSRGGDTDTQYF.

The chain combines TRBV29-1 with TRBJ2-7, with D maybe TRBD2 (6 bases). Germline lookup yields CDR1 SQVTM and CDR2 ANQGSEA. The CDR3 length is 13 residues. V lost 3 bases and J 0 bases, leaving 9 bases between the germline ends. CDR3 DNA: TGCAGCGTTGATGGGACTGGCTCCTACGAGCAGTACTTC. It yields the protein CSVDGTGSYEQYF.

The count of this clone is one. Here the CDR3 DNA reads TGCGCCAGCAGCCAAGTTCAGGACACGCCGACCCAGTACTTC. Translating gives CASSQVQDTPTQYF. This chain links TRBV4-1 with TRBJ2-5; a possible D gene is TRBD1 (5 bases). Germline-derived CDR1 and CDR2 are MGHRA and YSYEKL. The CDR3 extends over 14 amino acids. Trimming took off 1 base at V and 7 bases at J, with 13 bases between the two ends.

The chain recombines TRBV7-9 with TRBJ1-2, with D possibly matching TRBD1 (6 bases). Germline values: CDR1 SEHNR, CDR2 FQNEAQ (reference sequence). This CDR3 spans 16 amino acids. Trimming shortened V by 0 bases and J by 4 bases, and 15 bases separated the two germline ends. CDR3 protein: CASSLANQQGGYGYTF. The CDR3 DNA reads as TGTGCCAGCAGCTTAGCGAACCAACAGGGTGGCTATGGCTACACCTTC.

The chain links TRBV25-1 to TRBJ2-5, with a weak D call TRBD2 (5 bases). The CDR3 extends over 14 amino acids. The germline V gene encodes CDR1 MGHDK and CDR2 SYGVNS. Trimming left V 2 bases short and J 2 bases short, with 9 bases between. The CDR3 loop reads CASSETGDQETQYF. As DNA, the CDR3 is TGTGCCAGCAGTGAAACCGGGGATCAAGAGACCCAGTACTTC.

This chain uses TRBV7-8 with TRBJ2-1; D perhaps matches TRBD2 (6 bases). This CDR3 comprises 14 residues. V lost 3 bases to trimming and J lost 8 bases, with 14 bases between them. Germline V gene sequence: CDR1 SGHVS, CDR2 FQNEAQ. The CDR3 DNA reads TGTGCCAGCAGCTTCCGGGAGACATCCCATGAGCAGTTCTTC. Translating gives CASSFRETSHEQFF.

This sequence joins TRBV25-1 and TRBJ1-1; D gene uncertain. CDR1 and CDR2 from the germline V gene are MGHDK and SYGVNS. The V end lost 5 bases, the J end lost 1 base, and 11 bases lay between the germline ends. There are 14 residues in the CDR3. CDR3 protein: CASSTYGENTEAFF. Written as DNA, the CDR3 is TGTGCCAGCAGTACTTACGGGGAGAACACTGAAGCTTTCTTT.

The chain combines TRBV11-2 with TRBJ2-1, with 7 bases matching TRBD1. The CDR3 contains 11 residues. CDR1 SGHAT and CDR2 FQNNGV come from the germline V gene. With 1 base clipped from V and 15 bases from J, the junction kept 3 bases outside the gene matches. The DNA of the CDR3 is TGTGCCAGCAGCTTAGGACAGGGAACGTTCTTC. It yields the protein CASSLGQGTFF.

The genes are TRBV7-9 and TRBJ2-2, with TRBD1 matching over 9 bases. The ends lost 6 bases at V and 0 bases at J; junction bases unmatched: 2. The germline CDR1 and CDR2 sequences are SEHNR and FQNEAQ (reference sequence). This CDR3 is built from 15 residues. The CDR3 DNA reads TGTGCCAGCAGAAGACAGGGGGCGAACACCGGGGAGCTGTTTTTT. Translated: CASRRQGANTGELFF. Combining the CDR3 with reference TRBV7-9 and TRBJ2-2 gives the whole variable domain DTGVSQNPRHKITKRGQNVTFRCDPISEHNRLYWYRQTLGQGPEFLTYFQNEAQLEKSRLLSDRFSAERPKGSFSTLEIQRTEQGDSAMYLCASRRQGANTGELFFGEGSRLTVL.

The chain recombines TRBV5-1 with TRBJ1-2, with D uncertain. This CDR3 spans 16 amino acids. Germline V gene lookup returns CDR1 SGHRS and CDR2 YFSETQ. The V gene lost 3 bases and the J gene lost 1 base, with 16 bases spanning the gap. The CDR3, as DNA: TGCGCCAGCAGCTCGGGAGGAGGACGGTATAACTATGGCTACACCTTC. It codes for CASSSGGGRYNYGYTF.

This clone was seen a single time. V and J are TRBV6-1 and TRBJ1-2; 7 nucleotides align to TRBD1. V shed 2 bases and J 2 bases; nucleotides not matched to a gene: 2. The germline V gene has CDR1 MNHNS and CDR2 SASEGT. This CDR3 comprises 14 residues. In DNA, the CDR3 is TGTGCCAGCAGTGAAAGGGGGCGCAACTATGGCTACACCTTC. Translated, it gives CASSERGRNYGYTF.

The V and J genes are TRBV25-1 and TRBJ1-4, with a tentative D call TRBD1 (6 bases). Trimming removed 4 bases from V and 8 bases from J, with 17 bases in between. Germline V gene lookup returns CDR1 MGHDK and CDR2 SYGVNS. The CDR3 has 15 amino acids. The CDR3 nucleotides read TGTGCCAGCAGTGCCTTGACAGGCCGAGGGGAAAAACTGTTTTTT. Amino acids: CASSALTGRGEKLFF.

V and J are TRBV30 and TRBJ2-2; D call uncertain. The germline V gene has CDR1 GTSNPN and CDR2 SVGIG (reference sequence). The ends were cut back, 0 bases at V and 4 bases at J, with 6 bases in the middle. This CDR3 spans 13 amino acids. CDR3 DNA: TGTGCCTGGAGTGTATTTCGCACCGGGGAGCTGTTTTTT. Its protein is CAWSVFRTGELFF.

This rearrangement joins TRBV10-2 to TRBJ1-5; D uncertain. Per germline, CDR1 WSHSY and CDR2 SAAADI. The CDR3 length is 13 residues. Trimming removed 3 bases from V and 3 bases from J, with 6 bases in between. The CDR3 coding sequence is TGCGCCAGCAGTGAATACACCAATCAGCCCCAGCATTTT. Protein: CASSEYTNQPQHF.

This sequence joins TRBV6-6 and TRBJ1-1, with D perhaps matching TRBD1 (5 bases). Per the germline V gene, CDR1 is MNHNY and CDR2 is SVGAGI (reference sequence). Trimming took off 6 bases at V and 1 base at J, with 12 bases between the two ends. CDR3 length equals 14 residues. CDR3 sequence reads: CASSYAGKNTEAFF. The CDR3 bases are TGTGCCAGCAGCTACGCAGGGAAGAACACTGAAGCTTTCTTT.

This sequence joins TRBV27 and TRBJ2-3; 7 bases line up with TRBD1. Trimming removed 6 bases from V and 1 base from J; junction bases left unmatched: 7. The CDR3 extends over 15 amino acids. Germline CDR1 MNHEY, CDR2 SMNVEV (reference sequence). The CDR3 spells CASSQGVLRTDTQYF. CDR3 bases: TGTGCCAGCAGCCAGGGGGTTCTCCGCACAGATACGCAGTATTTT.

The V gene is TRBV5-1, the J gene TRBJ2-7, with 7 bases that match TRBD1. This CDR3 is built from 16 residues. V was clipped by 6 bases and J by 2 bases; unmatched bases: 14. Germline lookup yields CDR1 SGHRS and CDR2 YFSETQ. The CDR3 sequence is CASTVSPGQKTYEQYF. CDR3 nucleotide sequence: TGCGCCAGCACTGTATCGCCGGGACAGAAAACCTACGAGCAGTACTTC.

V and J are TRBV13 and TRBJ2-7; possible D gene TRBD1, 6 bases. V was clipped by 2 bases and J by 1 base, with 9 bases between them. Germline assignment: CDR1 PRHDT and CDR2 FYEKMQ (reference sequence). The CDR3 runs to 14 residues. CDR3 bases: TGTGCCAGCAGCTTAAGGGGGATTTCCTACGAGCAGTACTTC. Its translation is CASSLRGISYEQYF.